Listed below are T cell receptor beta chains from one sample, sequenced in a study of post-analysis software for immune sequencing data. TCRdb re-derived calls from the PCR reads in MiXCR, one entry per CDR3 protein. The table records about 540,000 distinct CDR3 sequences, approximately 34% of them present only once. The sample comprised blood. The origin of the receptors is a girl aged 2-17 years with multiple sclerosis. The CDR3 runs from the conserved cysteine through the conserved F or W. D genes are given only for firm matches. Some rows have no size entry. The others give once, few or many, or a class for an expanded clone.

D gene: TRBD1; clone size: few; J gene: TRBJ1-2; CDR3 length: 14; V gene: TRBV9; CDR3 protein: CASSMGQGWDGYTF; CDR3 DNA: TGTGCCAGCAGCATGGGACAGGGCTGGGATGGCTACACCTTC
D gene: TRBD1; clone size: NA; J gene: TRBJ2-3; CDR3 length: 14; V gene: TRBV5-1; CDR3 protein: CASSSRTGRDTQYF; CDR3 DNA: TGCGCCAGCAGCTCCAGGACAGGGCGAGATACGCAGTATTTT
D gene: NA; clone size: NA; J gene: TRBJ2-5; CDR3 length: 16; V gene: TRBV11-2; CDR3 protein: CASSLGGRGRQETQYF; CDR3 DNA: TGTGCCAGCAGCTTAGGGGGTCGGGGGCGGCAAGAGACCCAGTACTTC
D gene: TRBD1; clone size: NA; J gene: TRBJ2-6; CDR3 length: 19; V gene: TRBV4-1; CDR3 protein: CASSQGPGQGVAGANALTF; CDR3 DNA: TGCGCCAGCAGCCAAGGGCCGGGACAGGGGGTCGCTGGGGCCAACGCCCTGACTTTC
D gene: NA; clone size: NA; J gene: TRBJ2-5; CDR3 length: 15; V gene: TRBV20-1; CDR3 protein: CSASPSFGDQETQYF; CDR3 DNA: TGCAGTGCTAGCCCCTCCTTCGGGGACCAAGAGACCCAGTACTTC
D gene: NA; clone size: many; J gene: TRBJ2-7; CDR3 length: 13; V gene: TRBV3-1; CDR3 protein: CASSQDRSYEQYF; CDR3 DNA: TGTGCCAGCAGCCAAGATCGGTCCTACGAGCAGTACTTC
D gene: TRBD2; clone size: once; J gene: TRBJ2-7; CDR3 length: 15; V gene: TRBV7-2; CDR3 protein: CASSSAGGRYNEQYF; CDR3 DNA: TGTGCCAGCAGCTCAGCGGGGGGGCGTTACAATGAGCAGTACTTC
D gene: TRBD1; clone size: few; J gene: TRBJ1-2; CDR3 length: 13; V gene: TRBV6-1; CDR3 protein: CASSVETGGGYTF; CDR3 DNA: TGTGCCAGCAGTGTCGAGACAGGGGGTGGCTACACCTTC
D gene: TRBD1; clone size: few; J gene: TRBJ1-5; CDR3 length: 16; V gene: TRBV6-4; CDR3 protein: CASSRTGVGSNQPQHF; CDR3 DNA: TGTGCCAGCAGCCGGACAGGGGTGGGTAGCAATCAGCCCCAGCATTTT
D gene: TRBD1; clone size: NA; J gene: TRBJ1-2; CDR3 length: 14; V gene: TRBV28; CDR3 protein: CASRTDRKPYGYTF; CDR3 DNA: TGTGCCAGCAGGACGGACAGGAAACCCTATGGCTACACCTTC
D gene: NA; clone size: NA; J gene: TRBJ1-1; CDR3 length: 15; V gene: TRBV6-5; CDR3 protein: CASSYRDHPDTEAFF; CDR3 DNA: TGTGCCAGCAGTTACCGGGACCACCCGGACACTGAAGCTTTCTTT
D gene: NA; clone size: few; J gene: TRBJ2-5; CDR3 length: 15; V gene: TRBV5-5; CDR3 protein: CASSLGEQLQETQYF; CDR3 DNA: TGTGCCAGCAGCTTGGGTGAGCAGCTACAAGAGACCCAGTACTTC
D gene: NA; clone size: NA; J gene: TRBJ2-7; CDR3 length: 13; V gene: TRBV19; CDR3 protein: CASKAGTAYEQYF; CDR3 DNA: TGTGCCAGTAAGGCAGGGACGGCTTACGAGCAGTACTTC
D gene: NA; clone size: few; J gene: TRBJ2-7; CDR3 length: 12; V gene: TRBV12-3/TRBV12-4; CDR3 protein: CASSLGIGEQYF; CDR3 DNA: TGTGCCAGCAGTTTAGGAATCGGGGAGCAGTACTTC
D gene: TRBD2; clone size: NA; J gene: TRBJ2-1; CDR3 length: 16; V gene: TRBV28; CDR3 protein: CASSLPTSGGNNEHFF; CDR3 DNA: TGTGCCAGCAGCCTCCCGACTAGCGGGGGGAATAATGAGCACTTCTTC
D gene: NA; clone size: NA; J gene: TRBJ2-3; CDR3 length: 13; V gene: TRBV5-6; CDR3 protein: CASSIAGQWAQYF; CDR3 DNA: TGTGCCAGCAGCATAGCAGGACAGTGGGCGCAGTATTTT
D gene: TRBD2; clone size: NA; J gene: TRBJ2-1; CDR3 length: 15; V gene: TRBV5-1; CDR3 protein: CASSTPGLTYNEQFF; CDR3 DNA: TGCGCCAGCAGCACGCCGGGACTAACCTACAATGAGCAGTTCTTC
D gene: NA; clone size: many; J gene: TRBJ2-3; CDR3 length: 13; V gene: TRBV10-3; CDR3 protein: CAIMHRATDTQYF; CDR3 DNA: TGTGCCATCATGCACCGGGCAACAGATACGCAGTATTTT
D gene: NA; clone size: NA; J gene: TRBJ2-3; CDR3 length: 15; V gene: TRBV12-3/TRBV12-4; CDR3 protein: CASSFLTGGTDAQYF; CDR3 DNA: TGTGCCAGCAGTTTCTTAACGGGGGGCACAGATGCGCAGTATTTT
D gene: TRBD2; clone size: NA; J gene: TRBJ2-5; CDR3 length: 14; V gene: TRBV7-6; CDR3 protein: CASSPDLAEETQYF; CDR3 DNA: TGTGCCAGCAGCCCAGACCTAGCGGAAGAGACCCAGTACTTC